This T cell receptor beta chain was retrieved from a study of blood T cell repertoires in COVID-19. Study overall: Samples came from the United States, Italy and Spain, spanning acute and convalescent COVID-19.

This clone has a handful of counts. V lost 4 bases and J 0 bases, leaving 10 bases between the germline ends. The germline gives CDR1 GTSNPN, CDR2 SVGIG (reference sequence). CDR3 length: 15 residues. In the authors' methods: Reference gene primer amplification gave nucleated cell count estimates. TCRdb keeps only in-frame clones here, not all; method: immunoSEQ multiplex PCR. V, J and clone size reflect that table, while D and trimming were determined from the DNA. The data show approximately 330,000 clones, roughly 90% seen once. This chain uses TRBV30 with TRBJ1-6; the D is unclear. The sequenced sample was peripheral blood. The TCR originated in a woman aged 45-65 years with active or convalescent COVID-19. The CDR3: CAWNHKSSYNSPLHF. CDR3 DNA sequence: TGTGCCTGGAATCATAAGAGCTCCTATAATTCACCCCTCCACTTT.